This T cell receptor (beta chain) appears in the sequencing data of a study of CD8+CD57+ T cells in acquired aplastic anemia. Flow cytometry had shown expanded CD8+CD57+ cells in the patients chosen for sequencing. Blood samples were obtained from patients who had received no prior therapy. Many counts were recorded for this clonotype. V lost 4 bases, J lost 5 bases, and 6 bases stayed unmatched. The CDR3 is 14 amino acids. Germline V gene data show CDR1 as SEHNR and CDR2 as FQNEAQ (reference sequence). Genomic DNA templated the TCR beta VDJ and CDR3 profiling. MiXCR was run by TCRdb on the reads, yielding one entry per CDR3 protein. This sample has roughly 120,000 distinct CDR3 sequences, with 58% found just once.

This rearrangement joins TRBV7-9 to TRBJ2-7; 9 positions agree with TRBD1. The sample taken for sequencing was sorted CD4+, CD8+, or CD8+CD57+ T cells (not recorded which) from PBMCs. The source of this sequence is a human donor with aplastic anemia. CDR3 sequence (DNA): TGTGCCAGCAGCTCCGGACAGGGGACGGACGAGCAGTACTTC. Amino acid sequence: CASSSGQGTDEQYF.